The 26 T cell receptor beta chains below were found in one sample sequenced in a study of technical replicates of blood from a few donors. The assay was immunoSEQ multiplex PCR, and TCRdb's table has in-frame clones only and misses some. Counted here are about 54,000 clones, approximately 94% occurring once; the ten biggest clones make up around 0.21%. Material: T cells isolated from PBMCs. These receptors originate from a human donor in good health.

The V call is TRBV7-2, the J call TRBJ2-7; TRBD1 matches 7 bases. The ends lost 7 bases at V and 0 bases at J; junction bases unmatched: 3. This CDR3 is 13 amino acids long. Germline V gene lookup returns CDR1 SGHTA and CDR2 FQGNSA. CDR3 in DNA: TGTGCCAGCATGGACAGGCACTCCTACGAGCAGTACTTC. It specifies CASMDRHSYEQYF.

The J gene is TRBJ2-3, the V gene TRBV10-2, with D maybe TRBD1 (6 bases). The germline gives CDR1 WSHSY, CDR2 SAAADI. The CDR3 is 16 residues long. Trimming pared 7 bases from V and 1 base from J, leaving 18 bases between. The CDR3 DNA follows: TGCGCCAGCACCCCATCCTACAGGGCTCGCACAGATACGCAGTATTTT. Amino acids: CASTPSYRARTDTQYF.

The chain links TRBV7-9 to TRBJ1-3; 7 bases are a match to TRBD1. Germline trimming cut 5 bases from V and 4 bases from J; bases unmatched to any gene: 5. Germline V gene lookup returns CDR1 SEHNR and CDR2 FQNEAQ (reference sequence). This CDR3 comprises 14 residues. CDR3 amino acids: CASSPQGTGNTIYF. CDR3 DNA: TGTGCCAGCAGCCCACAGGGGACGGGAAACACCATATATTTT.

The J gene is TRBJ2-2, the V gene TRBV6-5; D ambiguous. The CDR3 consists of 14 residues. CDR1 is MNHEY, CDR2 SVGAGI, per germline. V was shortened by 4 bases and J by 7 bases, with 13 bases between the two germline ends. This chain's CDR3 is CASSWSLMVGELFF. CDR3 DNA: TGTGCCAGCAGTTGGTCCCTAATGGTCGGGGAGCTGTTTTTT.

The gene calls are TRBV28 and TRBJ2-2; 7 bases are a match to TRBD1. Germline values: CDR1 MDHEN, CDR2 SYDVKM. The CDR3 runs 14 residues. J lost 4 bases, V lost 3 bases, and 2 bases had no gene match. CDR3 sequence: CASSLGQLTGELFF. CDR3 nucleotide sequence: TGTGCCAGCAGTTTGGGACAGCTCACCGGGGAGCTGTTTTTT.

The V and J genes are TRBV6-5 and TRBJ2-1; 7 bases are shared with TRBD1. The germline V gene has CDR1 MNHEY and CDR2 SVGAGI. The trim removed 8 bases at V and 5 bases at J, leaving 9 bases unmatched. The CDR3 is 14 amino acids. In nucleotides, the CDR3 is TGTGCCAGCTACGGACAGGCGTCCGACAATGAGCAGTTCTTC. Protein: CASYGQASDNEQFF.

The chain is built from TRBV7-9 and TRBJ2-7; 11 nucleotides line up with TRBD2. The V segment lost 5 bases and the J segment 3 bases; nucleotides outside the gene matches: 6. Germline V gene lookup returns CDR1 SEHNR and CDR2 FQNEAQ (reference sequence). The CDR3 totals 15 residues. The CDR3 loop reads CASSLGTSGYYEQYF. The CDR3 nucleotides are TGTGCCAGCAGCCTCGGGACTAGCGGATACTACGAGCAGTACTTC.

The V and J genes are TRBV29-1 and TRBJ2-6, with D hard to call. Germline V lookup: CDR1 SQVTM, CDR2 ANQGSEA. The CDR3 is made up of 14 amino acids. The V end was cut by 4 bases, the J end by 0 bases, with 7 bases between. As DNA, the CDR3 is TGCAGCGTTGGAGCGAGCTCTGGGGCCAACGTCCTGACTTTC. Protein sequence: CSVGASSGANVLTF.

The chain links TRBV10-1 to TRBJ2-1; 8 nucleotides agree with TRBD1. Trimming cost V 6 bases and J 6 bases; bases outside gene matches: 10. There are 15 residues in the CDR3. Germline loops: CDR1 WNHNN, CDR2 SYGVQD (reference sequence). CDR3 protein: CASRSGTGNINEQFF. As DNA, the CDR3 is TGCGCCAGCAGGTCCGGGACAGGAAACATCAATGAGCAGTTCTTC.

This clone came up once. This sequence joins TRBV28 and TRBJ2-3; TRBD2 is a possible D gene (6 bases). V lost 2 bases, J lost 1 base, and 7 bases lay in between. The CDR3 covers 14 residues. Germline V gene lookup returns CDR1 MDHEN and CDR2 SYDVKM. CDR3 DNA sequence: TGTGCCAGCAGTTTACCTAGCGGCACAGATACGCAGTATTTT. Residues: CASSLPSGTDTQYF.

V is TRBV18 and J is TRBJ2-5, with 7 bases identical to TRBD1. The CDR3 spans 13 residues. V lost 8 bases to trimming and J lost 4 bases; unmatched junction nucleotides: 7. Germline loops: CDR1 KGHSH, CDR2 LQKENI. The CDR3 region is CASRTTGRETQYF. DNA for the CDR3: TGTGCCAGCAGGACGACAGGGAGAGAGACCCAGTACTTC. Filled out from reference TRBV18 and TRBJ2-5, the complete variable domain reads NAGVMQNPRHLVRRRGQEARLRCSPMKGHSHVYWYRQLPEEGLKFMVYLQKENIIDESGMPKERFSAEFPKEGPSILRIQQVVRGDSAAYFCASRTTGRETQYFGPGTRLLVL.

The chain carries TRBV7-9 and TRBJ2-5; TRBD1 might be the D (6 bases). The ends were cut back, 6 bases at V and 2 bases at J, with 16 bases in the middle. Germline V gene sequence: CDR1 SEHNR, CDR2 FQNEAQ (reference sequence). This CDR3 has 15 amino acids. The CDR3 region is CASSHGQHKQETQYF. In DNA form, the CDR3 reads TGTGCCAGCAGTCATGGACAGCACAAACAAGAGACCCAGTACTTC.

This rearrangement joins TRBV7-6 to TRBJ2-1, with a weak D call TRBD2 (6 bases). V dropped 0 bases and J dropped 10 bases, with 7 bases sitting between them. The CDR3 is made up of 12 amino acids. Per the germline V gene, CDR1 is SGHVS and CDR2 is FNYEAQ. The CDR3 region has the DNA TGTGCCAGCAGCTTAGCGCGGGGCGAGCAGTTCTTC. Its protein is CASSLARGEQFF.

V is TRBV7-9 and J is TRBJ2-1; D may be TRBD2 (6 bases). The length of the CDR3 is 17 residues. Looked up from germline, CDR1 is SEHNR and CDR2 is FQNEAQ (reference sequence). V was clipped by 7 bases and J by 2 bases, with 21 bases between them. CDR3 in amino acids: CASTPSAGTGTYNEQFF. CDR3 DNA sequence: TGTGCCAGCACCCCCTCCGCGGGGACGGGCACCTACAATGAGCAGTTCTTC. Together with reference TRBV7-9 and TRBJ2-1, the CDR3 gives the full variable domain: DTGVSQNPRHKITKRGQNVTFRCDPISEHNRLYWYRQTLGQGPEFLTYFQNEAQLEKSRLLSDRFSAERPKGSFSTLEIQRTEQGDSAMYLCASTPSAGTGTYNEQFFGPGTRLTVL.

The V call is TRBV9, the J call TRBJ2-7, with D unresolved. Trimming left V 0 bases short and J 3 bases short, with 10 bases between. CDR3 length: 14 amino acids. From germline, CDR1 is SGDLS and CDR2 YYNGEE. For the CDR3, the DNA is TGTGCCAGCAGCGTAGCGCCAGAAAACTACGAGCAGTACTTC. Translated, it gives CASSVAPENYEQYF.

The V and J genes are TRBV5-1 and TRBJ1-6, with TRBD1 matching 9 bases. This CDR3 comprises 14 residues. The germline CDR1 and CDR2 sequences are SGHRS and YFSETQ. V shed 6 bases and J 9 bases; nucleotides not matched to a gene: 7. The CDR3 nucleotides read TGCGCCAGCAATGGACAGGGGTTCGGTTCACCCCTCCACTTT. It translates to CASNGQGFGSPLHF.

This CDR3 reads CASSLVGVYNEQFF. DNA of the CDR3: TGTGCCAGCAGCTTAGTAGGGGTCTACAATGAGCAGTTCTTC. The rearrangement links TRBV7-9 to TRBJ2-1, with D perhaps matching TRBD1 (5 bases). From germline, CDR1 is SEHNR and CDR2 FQNEAQ (reference sequence). The V and J ends lost 1 base and 3 bases respectively, with 7 bases between them. The CDR3 consists of 14 residues.

J is TRBJ2-7 and V is TRBV7-9; D might be TRBD2 (6 bases). Per germline, CDR1 SEHNR and CDR2 FQNEAQ (reference sequence). The CDR3 extends over 15 amino acids. Trimming left V 2 bases short and J 0 bases short, with 11 bases between. This CDR3 is CASSLRDGSSYEQYF. CDR3 coding DNA: TGTGCCAGCAGCTTACGGGACGGGAGCTCCTACGAGCAGTACTTC.

This sequence joins TRBV9 and TRBJ1-6; D unclear. Trimming removed 0 bases at V and 1 base at J, with 8 bases between. This CDR3 is built from 16 residues. Germline V gives CDR1 SGDLS, CDR2 YYNGEE. The CDR3 sequence is CASSVGSRSYNSPLHF. The DNA for the CDR3 is TGTGCCAGCAGCGTAGGGTCACGGTCCTATAATTCACCCCTCCACTTT.

This clone appeared once. The J gene is TRBJ2-7, the V gene TRBV12-5, with 12 positions matching TRBD2. This CDR3 contains 20 residues. Germline V gene data show CDR1 as LGHNT and CDR2 as FRNRAP. Trimming at V came to 3 bases and at J to 4 bases, leaving 19 bases not matched to a gene. The CDR3, as DNA: TGTGCTAGTGGTTTTGGCCCCACAGGGCGGACTAGCGGGATGGTTTACGAGCAGTACTTC. Amino acid sequence: CASGFGPTGRTSGMVYEQYF.

V and J are TRBV9 and TRBJ1-3, with 10 bases matching TRBD1. Germline-derived CDR1 and CDR2 are SGDLS and YYNGEE. The J segment lost 0 bases and the V segment lost 4 bases, leaving 16 bases of the junction unmatched. The CDR3 extends over 20 amino acids. CDR3 DNA: TGTGCCAGCAGCTTACCCCGGGACAGGGGACAGATAAGCTCTGGAAACACCATATATTTT. Translated, it gives CASSLPRDRGQISSGNTIYF.

V and J are TRBV29-1 and TRBJ1-2, with no clear D. Per germline, CDR1 SQVTM and CDR2 ANQGSEA. Trimming shortened V by 5 bases and J by 7 bases, and 11 bases separated the two germline ends. This CDR3 region has 11 residues. DNA for the CDR3: TGCAGCGTTTTGAGGGTTTCTGGCTACACCTTC. It is translated as CSVLRVSGYTF.

DNA of the CDR3: TGTGCCAGTGACAGGGGAAACACCGGGGAGCTGTTTTTT. Protein: CASDRGNTGELFF. The V and J genes are TRBV28 and TRBJ2-2; 8 bases are shared with TRBD1. There are 13 residues in the CDR3. Looked up from germline, CDR1 is MDHEN and CDR2 is SYDVKM. The ends lost 9 bases at V and 2 bases at J; junction bases unmatched: 2.

In this sample, this clone turned up once. This chain uses TRBV11-3 with TRBJ2-3, with D perhaps matching TRBD2 (6 bases). The germline V gene encodes CDR1 SGHNT and CDR2 YENEEA. The CDR3 is 17 residues long. Deletions cut 0 bases from V and 6 bases from J, with 19 bases between. CDR3 sequence reads: CASSLEFRGTRMDTQYF. The CDR3 DNA is TGTGCCAGCAGCTTAGAGTTTCGGGGGACGAGAATGGATACGCAGTATTTT.

The gene calls are TRBV11-3 and TRBJ2-7; TRBD2 is a possible D gene (6 bases). V dropped 0 bases and J dropped 3 bases, with 18 bases sitting between them. Germline CDR1 and CDR2: SGHNT and YENEEA. The CDR3 extends over 17 amino acids. The CDR3 DNA is TGTGCCAGCAGCTTAGATCTGGGCGGGACGAAAGTCTACGAGCAGTACTTC. Its protein product is CASSLDLGGTKVYEQYF.

V is TRBV11-2 and J is TRBJ1-3, with TRBD1 matching 7 bases. CDR1 SGHAT and CDR2 FQNNGV come from the germline V gene. This CDR3 has 15 amino acids. The J segment lost 0 bases and the V segment lost 3 bases, leaving 2 bases of the junction unmatched. CDR3 amino acids: CASSFTGASGNTIYF. As DNA, the CDR3 is TGTGCCAGCAGCTTCACAGGGGCCTCTGGAAACACCATATATTTT.